The rows below give T cell receptor beta chains drawn from one sample of a study of blood T cell repertoires in COVID-19. This table comes from immunoSEQ multiplex PCR, and its TCRdb copy is limited to in-frame clones, with some not included. Altogether 150,000 to 200,000 clones are present, roughly 80% being singletons, with the ten largest covering 9% to 15%. Material for sequencing was peripheral blood. The receptors here all came from a woman of 80 years or more with COVID-19, enrolled during active disease. CDR3s include the opening cysteine and the closing phenylalanine or tryptophan. The D gene is left open where the match is weak. Clone size appears in some rows only: once, few, many, or a class for an expanded clone.

J,size,V,D,CDR3,DNA
TRBJ2-2,.,TRBV18,TRBD2,CASSPRLAGAMNTGELFF,TGTGCCAGCTCACCAAGGCTAGCGGGAGCGATGAACACCGGGGAGCTGTTTTTT
TRBJ2-7,.,TRBV28,.,CASSFTTGMEYF,TGTGCCAGCAGTTTCACCACAGGGATGGAGTACTTC
TRBJ1-2,.,TRBV7-2,.,CASSLAIGGGFGYGYTF,TGTGCCAGCAGCTTAGCGATCGGGGGAGGATTCGGTTATGGCTACACCTTC
TRBJ1-2,.,TRBV18,.,CASSPSGEGYTF,TGTGCCAGCTCACCATCAGGGGAAGGCTACACCTTC
TRBJ1-2,.,TRBV6-5,.,CASRPTDSYGYTF,TGTGCCAGCAGACCGACAGACTCCTATGGCTACACCTTC
TRBJ1-1,.,TRBV19,.,CASGGGLVTEAFF,TGTGCCAGTGGGGGGGGCTTGGTCACTGAAGCTTTCTTT
TRBJ2-3,.,TRBV7-8,.,CASSLFAGGTDTQYF,TGTGCCAGCAGCTTATTCGCGGGCGGGACAGATACGCAGTATTTT
TRBJ2-1,.,TRBV5-1,TRBD2,CASSATGGRAGDEQFF,TGCGCCAGCAGCGCCACAGGCGGGAGGGCCGGGGATGAGCAGTTCTTC
TRBJ2-2,once,TRBV21-1,.,CASSPLAGGTGELFF,TGTGCCAGCAGCCCCCTGGCGGGAGGCACCGGGGAGCTGTTTTTT
TRBJ2-7,.,TRBV7-2,TRBD2,CASSLTSGSYEQYF,TGTGCCAGCAGCTTAACTAGCGGTTCCTACGAGCAGTACTTC
TRBJ1-1,once,TRBV20-1,TRBD1,CSASAPGQGNTEAFF,TGCAGTGCTAGTGCCCCCGGACAGGGGAACACTGAAGCTTTCTTT
TRBJ2-4,.,TRBV5-4,TRBD2,CASSLLLAGAKNIQYF,TGTGCCAGCAGCTTGTTACTAGCGGGAGCCAAAAACATTCAGTACTTC
TRBJ1-2,few,TRBV9,TRBD1,CASSAHRGLDGYTF,TGTGCCAGCAGCGCCCACAGGGGGCTCGATGGCTACACCTTC
TRBJ2-7,few,TRBV5-1,TRBD2,CASSSLAGVSYEQYF,TGCGCCAGCAGCTCTCTAGCGGGGGTCTCCTACGAGCAGTACTTC
TRBJ1-1,.,TRBV6-6,TRBD1,CASSPPLGGLDTEAFF,TGTGCCAGCAGTCCACCCTTAGGGGGCCTAGACACTGAAGCTTTCTTT
TRBJ2-6,many,TRBV7-8,TRBD1,CASSFPYRGQGANVLTF,TGTGCCAGCAGCTTCCCGTACAGGGGGCAAGGGGCCAACGTCCTGACTTTC
TRBJ2-3,.,TRBV6-2/TRBV6-3,.,CASSLALRAGTDTQYF,TGTGCCAGCAGCCTCGCCCTAAGAGCGGGCACAGATACGCAGTATTTT
TRBJ2-2,.,TRBV9,TRBD1,CASSRQGYTGELFF,TGTGCCAGCAGCCGACAGGGATACACCGGGGAGCTGTTTTTT
TRBJ2-7,once,TRBV19,.,CASSIDWLQGPTYEQYF,TGTGCCAGTAGTATAGATTGGCTCCAGGGGCCGACCTACGAGCAGTACTTC